This T cell receptor (beta chain) appears in the sequencing data of a study of shared clonotypes between healthy human individuals. The wider study: The cohort comprised a couple of women and a few men. Their ages spanned 18 to 49 years.

Points on this clone: As yet, its antigen is unknown.

Both subsets, CD45RA+ naive and CD45RA-negative memory, were split from the CD4+ cells. Findings and caveats of the study: Shared clonotypes across all four donors exceeded non-shared ones in generation probability. Rarefaction revealed incomplete sorted-subset sequencing despite large depth.

Assay: immunoSEQ multiplex PCR; the TCRdb copy retains only in-frame clones and omits some. The sample has over a million clones, 75% to 85% seen once. Germline CDR1 reads MDHEN; CDR2 reads SYDVKM. This CDR3 spans 12 amino acids. Between the trimmed V and J ends, which lost 7 bases and 8 bases, there was a span of 14 bases. Sample: memory CD4+ T cells from PBMCs. Subset specified: CD45RA-negative fraction. This TCR was recovered from a man aged 18 to 35 in good health. Some clones in this sample may be carry-over from other donors' samples. The chain recombines TRBV28 with TRBJ1-2, with D perhaps TRBD1 (5 bases). CDR3 sequence: CASITGGSGYTF. In DNA, the CDR3 is TGTGCCAGCATTACTGGGGGGTCGGGCTACACCTTC.